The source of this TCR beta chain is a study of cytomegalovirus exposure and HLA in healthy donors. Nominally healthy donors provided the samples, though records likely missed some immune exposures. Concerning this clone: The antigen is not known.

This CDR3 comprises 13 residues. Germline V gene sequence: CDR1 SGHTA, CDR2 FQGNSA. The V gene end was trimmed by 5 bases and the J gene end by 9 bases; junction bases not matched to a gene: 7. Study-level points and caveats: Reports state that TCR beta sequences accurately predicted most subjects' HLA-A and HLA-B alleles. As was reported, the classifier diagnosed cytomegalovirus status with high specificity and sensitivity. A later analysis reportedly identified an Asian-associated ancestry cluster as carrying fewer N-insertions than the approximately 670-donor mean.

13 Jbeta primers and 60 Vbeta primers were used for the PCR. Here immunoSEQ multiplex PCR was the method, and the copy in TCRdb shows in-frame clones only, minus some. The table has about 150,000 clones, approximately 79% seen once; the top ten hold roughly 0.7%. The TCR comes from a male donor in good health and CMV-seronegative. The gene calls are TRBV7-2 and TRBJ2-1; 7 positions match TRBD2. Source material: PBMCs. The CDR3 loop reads CASSPLPSGEQFF. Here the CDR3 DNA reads TGTGCCAGCAGCCCCCTACCTAGCGGTGAGCAGTTCTTC.